This T cell receptor beta chain was captured in a study of response to subunit inactivated influenza vaccine. Per the germline V gene, CDR1 is LNHDA and CDR2 is SQIVND (reference sequence). This CDR3 is 14 amino acids long. J lost 4 bases, V lost 8 bases, and 6 bases had no gene match. In the case of this clonotype: What it binds is not known.

TCRdb reprocessed the RT-PCR reads with MiXCR, giving one entry per CDR3 protein. Here the sample spans a few hundred thousand distinct CDR3 sequences, 9.5% to 13% being singletons. Notes on the study in general: Few new T cells, the authors suggested, are recruited by each seasonal influenza vaccination.

This TCR came from a man in his fifties or sixties who received an inactivated influenza vaccine. This sample comprised PBMCs from blood, obtained roughly 47 days after vaccination. This chain connects TRBV19 to TRBJ2-1, with 9 bases fitting TRBD2. The CDR3 nucleotides read TGTGCCAGTGGTAAGCGGGGGGAGTACAATGAGCAGTTCTTC. Encoded protein: CASGKRGEYNEQFF.